This is a list of T cell receptor beta chains from one sample in a study of response to subunit inactivated influenza vaccine. TCRdb fed the RT-PCR reads into MiXCR, producing one record per CDR3 protein. The sample carries 490,000 or so distinct CDR3 sequences, 7.6% recorded once. The specimen comprised PBMCs from blood, sampled roughly 24 months after vaccination. These receptors all come from a man between 50 and 75 years old who received an inactivated influenza vaccine. The CDR3 runs from the conserved cysteine through the conserved F or W. Each record gives: D gene, J gene, V gene, clone size, CDR3 DNA, CDR3 protein. The D gene is left open where the match is weak. A clone size is listed for some rows: how often the clone was seen (once, few, many), or a class if it is expanded.

D: NA
J: TRBJ2-1
V: TRBV4-1
size: few
DNA: TGCGCCAGCAGCCAAGAACTTAGGGCCCGCGCCTACAATGAGCAGTTCTTC
CDR3: CASSQELRARAYNEQFF

D: NA
J: TRBJ2-1
V: TRBV12-3/TRBV12-4
size: NA
DNA: TGTGCCAGCAGTTTTATAACCCGTTTGAGCAATGAGCAGTTCTTC
CDR3: CASSFITRLSNEQFF

D: TRBD2
J: TRBJ2-1
V: TRBV9
size: many
DNA: TGTGCCAGCAGCCCCTCAGGGACTAGCAATAATCAGCAGTTCTTC
CDR3: CASSPSGTSNNQQFF

D: NA
J: TRBJ1-1
V: TRBV10-3
size: many
DNA: TGTGCCATCAGCAATGAAAACAGGGCGAACACTGAAGCTTTCTTT
CDR3: CAISNENRANTEAFF

D: TRBD1
J: TRBJ2-7
V: TRBV6-2/TRBV6-3
size: few
DNA: TGTGCCAGCAGTCGAACCGGGACAGGCACGGAGATAGTATCCTACGAGCAGTACTTC
CDR3: CASSRTGTGTEIVSYEQYF

D: NA
J: TRBJ2-5
V: TRBV29-1
size: many
DNA: TGCAGCGTTGATGGCAGGGGACAAGAGACCCAGTACTTC
CDR3: CSVDGRGQETQYF

D: TRBD2
J: TRBJ2-1
V: TRBV7-6
size: few
DNA: TGTGCCAGCAGCTTACGGCCCGGGGGACTAGCGACCTACAATGAGCAGTTCTTC
CDR3: CASSLRPGGLATYNEQFF

D: NA
J: TRBJ2-5
V: TRBV7-2
size: NA
DNA: TGTGCCAGCAGCTTAGCGTTTAGAGGGGTGGAGACCCAGTACTTC
CDR3: CASSLAFRGVETQYF

D: NA
J: TRBJ2-2
V: TRBV4-2
size: NA
DNA: TGTGCCAGCAGCCCACAGGCAGGGAACACCGGGGAGCTGTTTTTT
CDR3: CASSPQAGNTGELFF

D: TRBD1
J: TRBJ2-5
V: TRBV4-3
size: few
DNA: TGCGCCAGCAGCCAAGTAGGGACAGGGCAAGAGACCCAGTACTTC
CDR3: CASSQVGTGQETQYF

D: TRBD1
J: TRBJ1-1
V: TRBV3-1
size: many
DNA: TGTGCCAGCAGCCAAAGGGGGCCTGAAGCTTTCTTT
CDR3: CASSQRGPEAFF

D: NA
J: TRBJ2-3
V: TRBV7-2
size: NA
DNA: TGTGCCAGCAGCTTCGGGTCGCCGGATACGCAGTATTTT
CDR3: CASSFGSPDTQYF

D: TRBD1
J: TRBJ2-3
V: TRBV7-9
size: few
DNA: TGTGCCAGCAACAGGGGCACGACTAGCACAGATACGCAGTATTTT
CDR3: CASNRGTTSTDTQYF

D: TRBD2
J: TRBJ2-7
V: TRBV3-1
size: few
DNA: TGTGCCAGCAGCCAAGTTCCTAGCGGGGCCTCCTACGAGCAGTACTTC
CDR3: CASSQVPSGASYEQYF

D: NA
J: TRBJ1-5
V: TRBV6-2/TRBV6-3
size: NA
DNA: TGTGCCAGCAGTTACGCGAGGAGTCAGCCCCAGCATTTT
CDR3: CASSYARSQPQHF

D: NA
J: TRBJ2-1
V: TRBV29-1
size: NA
DNA: TGCAGCGTTGAGTACCGGGACGGGAACAATGAGCAGTTCTTC
CDR3: CSVEYRDGNNEQFF

D: NA
J: TRBJ2-7
V: TRBV6-1
size: NA
DNA: TGTGCCAGCAGGAACAACAGGGAAAACGACGAGCAGTACTTC
CDR3: CASRNNRENDEQYF

D: NA
J: TRBJ1-3
V: TRBV20-1
size: few
DNA: TGCAGTGCTAGCCAGGCAGCCGACTCTGGAAACACCATATATTTT
CDR3: CSASQAADSGNTIYF

D: TRBD1
J: TRBJ2-7
V: TRBV20-1
size: many
DNA: TGCAGTGCTAGACCGGGACAGGGGGCTTACGAGCAGTACTTC
CDR3: CSARPGQGAYEQYF

D: NA
J: TRBJ2-7
V: TRBV29-1
size: NA
DNA: TGCAGCGTTGAATTGTTGACACATTCCCACGAGCAGTACTTC
CDR3: CSVELLTHSHEQYF

D: NA
J: TRBJ2-1
V: TRBV4-2
size: few
DNA: TGTGCCAGCAGCCAAGTTGCCAACAAACGAGACAATGAGCAGTTCTTC
CDR3: CASSQVANKRDNEQFF

D: NA
J: TRBJ1-1
V: TRBV6-1
size: NA
DNA: TGTGCCAGCTTGATCGGACGGTTAGGGGAAGCTTTCTTT
CDR3: CASLIGRLGEAFF

D: NA
J: TRBJ2-4
V: TRBV7-2
size: NA
DNA: TGTGCCAGCAGCTGGTACAGGGAGGACATTCAGTACTTC
CDR3: CASSWYREDIQYF

D: NA
J: TRBJ2-4
V: TRBV20-1
size: NA
DNA: TGCAGTGCGGAGGGCGGGACAGCCTTAGCCAAAAACATTCAGTACTTC
CDR3: CSAEGGTALAKNIQYF

D: TRBD1
J: TRBJ1-6
V: TRBV10-3
size: few
DNA: TGTGCCATCAGGCGAGGACAGGGGGATAATTCACCCCTCCACTTT
CDR3: CAIRRGQGDNSPLHF

D: NA
J: TRBJ1-1
V: TRBV5-6
size: NA
DNA: TGTGCCAGCAGCCCCAGTAAGTGGAACACTGAAGCTTTCTTT
CDR3: CASSPSKWNTEAFF

D: NA
J: TRBJ2-3
V: TRBV6-5
size: NA
DNA: TGTGCCAGCAGTTTGTCTAGCGTTCGGGATACGCAGTATTTT
CDR3: CASSLSSVRDTQYF

D: NA
J: TRBJ2-6
V: TRBV4-3
size: few
DNA: TGCGCCAGCAGCCGCTACGGGACGGCTGTCTCTGGGGCCAACGTCCTGACTTTC
CDR3: CASSRYGTAVSGANVLTF

D: NA
J: TRBJ1-2
V: TRBV14
size: NA
DNA: TGTGCCAGCAGCCAAGATAGAGGGGTGGGCTCTGGCTACACCTTC
CDR3: CASSQDRGVGSGYTF

D: NA
J: TRBJ2-5
V: TRBV7-6
size: NA
DNA: TGTGCCAGCAGCTACTACTTGGGGGTACAAGAGACCCAGTACTTC
CDR3: CASSYYLGVQETQYF